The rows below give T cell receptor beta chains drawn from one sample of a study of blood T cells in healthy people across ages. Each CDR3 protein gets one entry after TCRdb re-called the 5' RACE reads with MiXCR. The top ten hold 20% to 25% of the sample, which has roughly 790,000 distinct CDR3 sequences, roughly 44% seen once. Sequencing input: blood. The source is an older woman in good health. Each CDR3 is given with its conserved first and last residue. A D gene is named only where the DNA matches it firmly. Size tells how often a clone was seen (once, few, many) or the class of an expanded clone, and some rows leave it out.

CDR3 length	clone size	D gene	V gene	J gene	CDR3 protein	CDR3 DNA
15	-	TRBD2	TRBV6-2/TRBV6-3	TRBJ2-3	CASSSGLADSDTQYF	TGTGCCAGCAGCTCGGGACTAGCGGACTCAGATACGCAGTATTTT
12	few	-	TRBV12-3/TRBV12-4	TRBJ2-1	CASSFLPHEQFF	TGTGCCAGCAGTTTTCTGCCTCATGAGCAGTTCTTC
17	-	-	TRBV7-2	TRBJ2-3	CAGNLSDPGIGTDTQYF	TGTGCCGGCAACTTATCGGATCCCGGGATTGGCACAGATACGCAGTATTTT
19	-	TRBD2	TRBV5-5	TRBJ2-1	CASSTGLAGGTHSGNEQFF	TGTGCCAGCAGCACTGGACTAGCGGGAGGGACTCACTCCGGGAATGAGCAGTTCTTC
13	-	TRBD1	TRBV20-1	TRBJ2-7	CSARRTGVNEQYF	TGCAGTGCTAGGCGGACAGGGGTGAACGAGCAGTACTTC
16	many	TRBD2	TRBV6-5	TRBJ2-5	CASSYKASGGAETQYF	TGTGCCAGCAGTTACAAGGCTAGCGGGGGGGCAGAGACCCAGTACTTC
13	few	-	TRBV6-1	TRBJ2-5	CASSLQEQETQYF	TGTGCCAGCAGTCTACAGGAGCAAGAGACCCAGTACTTC
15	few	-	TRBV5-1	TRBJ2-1	CASSTDSNSYNEQFF	TGCGCCAGCAGCACGGACTCCAACTCCTACAATGAGCAGTTCTTC
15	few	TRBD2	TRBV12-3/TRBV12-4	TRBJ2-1	CASSSGTSAYNEQFF	TGTGCCAGCAGCTCCGGGACTAGCGCCTACAATGAGCAGTTCTTC
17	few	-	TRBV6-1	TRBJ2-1	CASSERSGRNLYNEQFF	TGTGCCAGCAGTGAAAGGTCAGGGCGAAATCTCTACAATGAGCAGTTCTTC
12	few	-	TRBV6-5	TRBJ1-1	CASSSGDTEAFF	TGTGCCAGCAGTTCAGGGGACACTGAAGCTTTCTTT
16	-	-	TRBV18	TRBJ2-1	CASSTLGGTVGNEQFF	TGTGCCAGCTCAACACTGGGCGGGACAGTCGGCAATGAGCAGTTCTTC
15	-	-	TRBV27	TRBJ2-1	CASSLPRGLGSEQFF	TGTGCCAGCAGTTTACCCCGGGGGCTGGGGAGTGAGCAGTTCTTC
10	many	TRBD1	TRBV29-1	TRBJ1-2	CSVRTGGNTF	TGCAGCGTTCGGACAGGGGGTAACACCTTC
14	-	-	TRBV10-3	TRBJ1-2	CAISEPRQPYGYTF	TGTGCCATCAGTGAGCCCCGACAGCCCTATGGCTACACCTTC
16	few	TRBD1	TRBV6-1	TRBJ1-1	CASKSGTGGLGTEAFF	TGTGCCAGCAAATCCGGGACAGGGGGCTTGGGGACTGAAGCTTTCTTT
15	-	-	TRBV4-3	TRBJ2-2	CASSQEGRGTGELFF	TGCGCCAGCAGCCAAGAGGGGAGGGGGACCGGGGAGCTGTTTTTT
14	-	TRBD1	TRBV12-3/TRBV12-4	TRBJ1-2	CASNLQGTGHGYTF	TGTGCCAGCAACCTTCAAGGGACAGGGCATGGCTACACCTTC
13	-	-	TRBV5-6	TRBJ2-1	CASSTLGINEQFF	TGTGCCAGCAGCACCCTGGGGATCAATGAGCAGTTCTTC
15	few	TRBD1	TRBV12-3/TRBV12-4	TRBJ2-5	CASSPGQGGRETQYF	TGTGCCAGCAGTCCGGGACAGGGGGGACGAGAGACCCAGTACTTC
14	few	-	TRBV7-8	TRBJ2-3	CASSLGLETDTQYF	TGTGCCAGCAGCTTAGGTCTAGAGACAGATACGCAGTATTTT
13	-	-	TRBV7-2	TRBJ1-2	CAISFAASYGYTF	TGTGCCATCAGCTTTGCAGCTAGCTATGGCTACACCTTC
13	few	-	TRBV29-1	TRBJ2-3	CSVEFQASDTQYF	TGCAGCGTTGAATTTCAGGCCTCAGATACGCAGTATTTT
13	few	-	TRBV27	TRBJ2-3	CASKPSSTDTQYF	TGTGCCAGCAAGCCCTCTAGCACAGATACGCAGTATTTT
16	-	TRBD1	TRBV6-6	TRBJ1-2	CASSYPSTGQGNGYTF	TGTGCCAGCAGTTACCCTTCAACGGGACAGGGAAATGGCTACACCTTC
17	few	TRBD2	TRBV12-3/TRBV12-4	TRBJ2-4	CASNGVAGEVGKNIQYF	TGTGCCAGCAATGGGGTAGCGGGAGAGGTTGGCAAAAACATTCAGTACTTC
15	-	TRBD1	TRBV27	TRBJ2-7	CASSPRLTGFLEQYF	TGTGCCAGCAGCCCCCGTTTGACAGGGTTCCTCGAGCAGTACTTC
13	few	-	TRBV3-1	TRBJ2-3	CASSQDIRGTQYF	TGTGCCAGCAGCCAAGACATCAGGGGTACGCAGTATTTT
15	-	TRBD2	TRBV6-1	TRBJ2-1	CASSEGSGGQDEQFF	TGTGCCAGCAGTGAAGGAAGCGGGGGGCAGGATGAGCAGTTCTTC
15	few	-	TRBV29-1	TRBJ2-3	CSVPLGSSSTDTQYF	TGCAGCGTTCCTCTGGGGTCCTCTAGCACAGATACGCAGTATTTT
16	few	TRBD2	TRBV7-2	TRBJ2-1	CASSWGTSGNGNEQFF	TGTGCCAGCAGCTGGGGGACTAGCGGGAATGGTAATGAGCAGTTCTTC
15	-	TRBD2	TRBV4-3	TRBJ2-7	CASSQSSGRYNEQYF	TGCGCCAGCAGCCAATCTAGCGGAAGATACAATGAGCAGTACTTC
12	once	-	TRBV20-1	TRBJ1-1	CSALSGDTEAFF	TGCAGTGCCCTCTCCGGGGACACTGAAGCTTTCTTT
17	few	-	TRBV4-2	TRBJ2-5	CASSQDLESRDQETQYF	TGTGCCAGCAGCCAAGATCTGGAGAGCAGGGACCAAGAGACCCAGTACTTC
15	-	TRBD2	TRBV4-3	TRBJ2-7	CASSRTSGRPYEQYF	TGCGCCAGCAGCCGCACTAGCGGGAGACCCTACGAGCAGTACTTC
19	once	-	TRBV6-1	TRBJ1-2	CASSPGPGAATITNYGYTF	TGTGCCAGCAGTCCAGGGCCAGGGGCAGCCACGATCACTAACTATGGCTACACCTTC
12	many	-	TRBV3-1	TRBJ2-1	CASSQVGFEKFF	TGTGCCAGCAGCCAAGTTGGTTTTGAGAAGTTCTTC
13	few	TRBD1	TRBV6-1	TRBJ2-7	CASSPGQGCTQYF	TGTGCCAGCAGCCCGGGACAGGGGTGTACGCAGTACTTC
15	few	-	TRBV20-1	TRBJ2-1	CSAPLPGNPYNEQFF	TGCAGTGCCCCCCTGCCCGGGAACCCCTACAATGAGCAGTTCTTC
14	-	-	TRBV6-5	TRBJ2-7	CASSYLGFKEAQYF	TGTGCCAGCAGTTACTTGGGGTTTAAAGAGGCCCAGTACTTC
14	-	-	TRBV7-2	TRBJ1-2	CASSLAAVDHGYTF	TGTGCCAGCAGCTTAGCGGCGGTCGACCATGGCTACACCTTC
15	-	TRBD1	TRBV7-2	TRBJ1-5	CASSSETGYNQPQHF	TGTGCCAGCAGCTCGGAGACAGGGTACAATCAGCCCCAGCATTTT
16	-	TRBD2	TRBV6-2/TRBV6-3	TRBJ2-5	CASSWGRTGGHNEQYF	TGTGCCAGCAGTTGGGGACGAACGGGAGGCCACAATGAGCAGTACTTC
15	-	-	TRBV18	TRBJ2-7	CASSPTGLEGNEQYF	TGTGCCAGCTCACCGACAGGACTAGAGGGGAACGAGCAGTACTTC